This T cell receptor beta chain was sequenced for a study of blood T cell repertoires in COVID-19. In the original workflow: Reference gene primer amplification in the assay estimated nucleated cell counts. TCRdb keeps only in-frame clones here, not all; method: immunoSEQ multiplex PCR. V and J calls and clone size are as listed in that table; D and trimming were resolved from the DNA. The sample gives roughly 200,000 clones, over 80% of which show up once; about 3.3% is in the top ten. The CDR3 loop spans 14 amino acids. With 4 bases removed from V and 2 bases from J, the gap between germline ends came to 12 bases. Germline V CDR1 and CDR2: SGHTA, FQGNSA. The study drew participants aged about 18 to 89 years from 24 US areas. In assigning cohorts, the study relied on participant-reported clinical history.

The sequencing sample was made of PBMCs or T cells enriched from blood (not recorded which). The chain employs TRBV7-2 and TRBJ2-7, with D possibly being TRBD1 (6 bases). This TCR came from a woman aged 30 to 39 who had been exposed to COVID-19. The CDR3 DNA reads TGTGCCAGCAGCTCACCCGGGACAACCTACGAGCAGTACTTC. Amino acids: CASSSPGTTYEQYF. The full variable domain, completed using reference TRBV7-2 and TRBJ2-7, is GAGVSQSPSNKVTEKGKDVELRCDPISGHTALYWYRQSLGQGLEFLIYFQGNSAPDKSGLPSDRFSAERTGGSVSTLTIQRTQQEDSAVYLCASSSPGTTYEQYFGPGTRLTVT.